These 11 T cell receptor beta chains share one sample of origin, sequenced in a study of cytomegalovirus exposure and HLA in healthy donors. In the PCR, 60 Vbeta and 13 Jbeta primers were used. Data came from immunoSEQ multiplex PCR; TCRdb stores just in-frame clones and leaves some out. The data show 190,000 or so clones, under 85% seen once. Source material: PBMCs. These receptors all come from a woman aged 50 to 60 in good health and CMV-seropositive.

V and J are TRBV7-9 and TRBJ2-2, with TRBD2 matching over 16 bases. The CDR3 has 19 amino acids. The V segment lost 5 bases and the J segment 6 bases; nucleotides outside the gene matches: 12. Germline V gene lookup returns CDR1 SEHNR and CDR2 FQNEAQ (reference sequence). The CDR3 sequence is CASSPPLAGLAGGPGELFF. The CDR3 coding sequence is TGTGCCAGCAGCCCGCCCCTCGCGGGACTAGCGGGGGGGCCCGGGGAGCTGTTTTTT.

CDR3 nucleotide sequence: TGCGCCAGCAGCCAAGGGACAGGGTTCTTTCGCGAGCAGTACTTC. Translation gives CASSQGTGFFREQYF. The J gene is TRBJ2-7, the V gene TRBV4-1; 8 nucleotides agree with TRBD1. The CDR3 is 15 residues long. Trimming took 1 base from V and 6 from J; bases not matched to a gene: 8. Germline V lookup: CDR1 MGHRA, CDR2 YSYEKL.

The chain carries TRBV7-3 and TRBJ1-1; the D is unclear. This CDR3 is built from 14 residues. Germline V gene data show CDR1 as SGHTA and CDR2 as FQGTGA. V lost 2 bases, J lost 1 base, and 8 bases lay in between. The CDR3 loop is CASSLSGENTEAFF. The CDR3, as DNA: TGTGCCAGCAGCTTATCTGGAGAGAACACTGAAGCTTTCTTT.

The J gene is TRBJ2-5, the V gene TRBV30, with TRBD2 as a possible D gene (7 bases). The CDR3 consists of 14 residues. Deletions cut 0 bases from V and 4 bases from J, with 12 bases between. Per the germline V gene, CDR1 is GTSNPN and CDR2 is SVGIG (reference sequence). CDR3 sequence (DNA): TGTGCCTGGAGTGTACTGGCGGGGGCAGAGACCCAGTACTTC. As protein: CAWSVLAGAETQYF.

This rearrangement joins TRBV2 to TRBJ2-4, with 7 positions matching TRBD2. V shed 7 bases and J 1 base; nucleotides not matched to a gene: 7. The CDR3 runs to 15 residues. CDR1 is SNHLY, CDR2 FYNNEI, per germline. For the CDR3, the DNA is TGTGCCAGCACCGAATGGCGGGGGGCCAAAAACATTCAGTACTTC. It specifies CASTEWRGAKNIQYF.

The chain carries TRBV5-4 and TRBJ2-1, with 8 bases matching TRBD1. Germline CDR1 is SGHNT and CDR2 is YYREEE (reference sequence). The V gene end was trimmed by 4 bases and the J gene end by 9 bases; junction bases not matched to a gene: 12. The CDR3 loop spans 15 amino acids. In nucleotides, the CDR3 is TGTGCCAGCAGCCCCACGACAGGGGAGAACAGTGAGCAGTTCTTC. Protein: CASSPTTGENSEQFF.

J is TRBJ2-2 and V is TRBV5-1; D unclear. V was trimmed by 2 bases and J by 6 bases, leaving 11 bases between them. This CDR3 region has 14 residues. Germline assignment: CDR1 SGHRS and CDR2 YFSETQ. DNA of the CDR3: TGCGCCAGCAGCTTTGGCTCAAACGCCGGGGAGCTGTTTTTT. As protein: CASSFGSNAGELFF.

The CDR3: CASSARGAYTGELFF. The CDR3 bases are TGTGCCAGCAGCGCCCGGGGGGCATACACCGGGGAGCTGTTTTTT. The V gene is TRBV14, the J gene TRBJ2-2, with D maybe TRBD2 (7 bases). The V end was cut by 5 bases, the J end by 3 bases, with 13 bases between. The CDR3 is 15 amino acids. Germline lookup yields CDR1 SGHDN and CDR2 FVKESK.

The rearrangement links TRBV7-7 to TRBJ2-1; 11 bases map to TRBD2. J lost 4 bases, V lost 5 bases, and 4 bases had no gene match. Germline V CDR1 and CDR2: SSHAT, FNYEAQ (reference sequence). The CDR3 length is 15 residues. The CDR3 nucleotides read TGTGCCAGCAGCCCTTTAGCGGGGGGGTACAATGAGCAGTTCTTC. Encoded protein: CASSPLAGGYNEQFF. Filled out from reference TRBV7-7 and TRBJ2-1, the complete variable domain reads GAGVSQSPRYKVTKRGQDVTLRCDPISSHATLYWYQQALGQGPEFLTYFNYEAQPDKSGLPSDRFSAERPEGSISTLTIQRTEQRDSAMYRCASSPLAGGYNEQFFGPGTRLTVL.

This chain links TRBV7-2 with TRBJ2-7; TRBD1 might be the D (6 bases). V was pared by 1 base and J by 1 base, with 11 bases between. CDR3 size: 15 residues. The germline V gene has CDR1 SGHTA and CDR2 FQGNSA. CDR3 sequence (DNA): TGTGCCAGCAGCTTAGGGGGGCCGATATCCTACGAGCAGTACTTC. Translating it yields CASSLGGPISYEQYF.

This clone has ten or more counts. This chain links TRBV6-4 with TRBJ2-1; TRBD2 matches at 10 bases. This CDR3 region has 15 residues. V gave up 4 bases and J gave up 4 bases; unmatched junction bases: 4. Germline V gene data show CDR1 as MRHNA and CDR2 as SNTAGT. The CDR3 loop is CASSGTSGAYNEQFF. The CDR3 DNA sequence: TGTGCCAGCAGTGGGACTAGCGGAGCATACAATGAGCAGTTCTTC.